This TCR beta chain was recovered during a study of shared clonotypes between healthy human individuals. Naive CD8 cells, CD45RO-negative and positively selected for CCR7, excluded terminally differentiated effector memory CD45RA+ cells. The CDR3 has 11 amino acids. Looked up from germline, CDR1 is SQVTM and CDR2 is ANQGSEA. Trimming pared 5 bases from V and 3 bases from J, leaving 8 bases between. The protocol was immunoSEQ multiplex PCR, while the TCRdb copy is restricted to in-frame clones and leaves out a portion. This sample has nearly 2 million clones, with approximately 94% found just once. This TCR came from a man aged 18 to 29 in good health. The V call is TRBV29-1, the J call TRBJ2-7, with D unclear. The sample consisted of naive CD8+ T cells sorted from blood. The CDR3 protein is CSVNLDYEQYF. As DNA, the CDR3 is TGCAGCGTTAATCTGGACTACGAGCAGTACTTC.